The source of this TCR beta chain is a study of blood T cells in healthy people across ages. Concerning this clonotype: Its specificity is unknown.

Using a J-beta primer mix together with a sample-barcoded 5' primer, a second PCR was run for about 6 to 11 cycles. TCRdb redid the calling of the 5' RACE reads with MiXCR, one entry per CDR3 protein. The sample holds 650,000 to 1,000,000 distinct CDR3 sequences, about 37% seen once. Points from the study as a whole: Leaving the PBMCs unsorted stopped any conclusive comparison of naive versus antigen-experienced cells.

Peripheral blood was drawn, around 9.5 milliliters per donor. Isolation yielded PBMCs, at least 6.5 million per sample, in every case. This CDR3 contains 16 residues. The germline V gene has CDR1 SGHAT and CDR2 FQNNGV. V trimming: 2 bases; J trimming: 6 bases; junction bases outside the gene matches: 8. This rearrangement joins TRBV11-2 to TRBJ2-1, with 9 bases that match TRBD2. The source of this sequence is a man aged 18 to 30 in good health. The specimen sequenced was blood. Written as DNA, the CDR3 is TGTGCCAGCAGCTTAAATACGGCTAGCGGGGTCAATGAGCAGTTCTTC. Its translation is CASSLNTASGVNEQFF.